This T cell receptor (beta chain) was found in a study of radiation and T cells in renal cell carcinoma. As to this clone: Its antigen is not known.

Data came from immunoSEQ multiplex PCR; TCRdb stores just in-frame clones and leaves some out. This table has roughly 80,000 clones, approximately 86% appearing once. Time point defined: blood 2 weeks post-SBRT. Treatment here: 15 Gy SBRT to primary tumor, nephrectomy 4 weeks later. Blood was sampled at baseline, 2 weeks and 4 weeks after SBRT. Study-wide points: From baseline, blood top tumor clonotypes peaked at 2 weeks post-radiation.

Germline CDR1 and CDR2: LNHDA and SQIVND (reference sequence). CDR3 size: 15 residues. V gave up 1 base and J gave up 0 bases, with 8 bases separating them. The material was blood, obtained from a patient whose treatment included radiotherapy and nephrectomy. The source of this sequence is a woman aged 50 to 60 with renal cell carcinoma. The chain joins TRBV19 to TRBJ2-3, with D possibly matching TRBD2 (5 bases). The CDR3 loop is CASSIGTVSTDTQYF. In nucleotides, the CDR3 is TGTGCCAGTAGTATAGGGACTGTTAGCACAGATACGCAGTATTTT.